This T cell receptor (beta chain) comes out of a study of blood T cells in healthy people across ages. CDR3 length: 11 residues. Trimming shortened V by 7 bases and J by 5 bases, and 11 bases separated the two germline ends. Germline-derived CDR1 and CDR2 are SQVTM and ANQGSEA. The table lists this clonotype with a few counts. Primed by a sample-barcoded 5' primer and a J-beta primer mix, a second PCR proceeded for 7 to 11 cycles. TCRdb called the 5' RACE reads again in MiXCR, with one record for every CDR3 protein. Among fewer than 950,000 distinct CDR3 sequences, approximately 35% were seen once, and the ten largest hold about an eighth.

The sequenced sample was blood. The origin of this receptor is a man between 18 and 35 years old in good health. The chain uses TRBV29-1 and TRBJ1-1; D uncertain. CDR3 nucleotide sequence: TGCAGCGGACATTGGACTACTGAAGCTTTCTTT. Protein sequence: CSGHWTTEAFF.